Below are 22 T cell receptor beta chains sequenced from a single sample in a study of neurological immune-mediated disorders. TCRdb ran MiXCR on the 5' RACE reads and lists one entry per CDR3 protein. The table lists tens of thousands of distinct CDR3 sequences, 2.5% of them singletons. Sequenced material: PBMCs. The source is a man aged 45-60 years with multiple sclerosis.

This clonotype was observed at least ten times. The chain links TRBV7-9 to TRBJ2-1; D not resolved. Germline V gives CDR1 SEHNR, CDR2 FQNEAQ (reference sequence). This CDR3 has 16 amino acids. V was trimmed by 1 base and J by 0 bases, leaving 10 bases between them. CDR3: CASSLGQMSSYNEQFF. CDR3 sequence (DNA): TGTGCCAGCAGCTTAGGGCAGATGAGCTCCTACAATGAGCAGTTCTTC.

V is TRBV10-3 and J is TRBJ1-1; D call uncertain. V was clipped by 4 bases and J by 12 bases, with 15 bases between them. The CDR3 has 12 amino acids. Per germline, CDR1 ENHRY and CDR2 SYGVKD. The CDR3 spells CAISGDTEATFF. CDR3 bases: TGTGCCATCAGTGGTGACACTGAAGCCACTTTCTTT.

This clonotype was seen at least ten times. The chain employs TRBV29-1 and TRBJ1-1; TRBD1 is a possible D gene (5 bases). CDR1 SQVTM and CDR2 ANQGSEA come from the germline V gene. V was cut by 1 base and J by 5 bases, with 14 bases left in between. The CDR3 covers 14 residues. As DNA, the CDR3 is TGCAGCGTTGAAGCAAGGGCTGGGGGGACTGAAGCTTTCTTT. This translates into CSVEARAGGTEAFF.

This clonotype was seen a few times. A clone one base away is much larger, so this may be a read error. The chain is built from TRBV20-1 and TRBJ2-1; D gene ambiguous. The ends were cut back, 1 base at V and 0 bases at J, with 10 bases in the middle. CDR1 and CDR2 (germline): DFQATT, SNEGSKA (reference sequence). CDR3 length: 15 residues. The CDR3 here is CSARAQVNSYNEQFF. Written as DNA, the CDR3 is TGCAGTGCTAGAGCCCAGGTCAACTCCTACAATGAGCAGTTCTTC.

This clonotype was observed at least ten times. The gene calls are TRBV5-5 and TRBJ2-7; a weak D match, TRBD1 (5 bases). V was clipped by 4 bases and J by 7 bases, with 9 bases between them. CDR1 SGHKS and CDR2 YYEKEE come from the germline V gene (reference sequence). The CDR3 is 11 residues long. The CDR3, as DNA: TGTGCCAGCAGCGGTGACAGTGAGCAGTACTTC. This encodes CASSGDSEQYF.

This clonotype was recorded many times. V is TRBV20-1 and J is TRBJ2-5; D is possibly TRBD1 or TRBD2 (5 bases each). Trimming pared 2 bases from V and 4 bases from J, leaving 14 bases between. The CDR3 length is 14 residues. CDR1 DFQATT and CDR2 SNEGSKA come from the germline V gene (reference sequence). This chain's CDR3 is CSARPPGPRETQYF. In DNA form, the CDR3 reads TGCAGTGCTAGACCCCCGGGGCCCCGAGAGACCCAGTACTTC.

This clonotype was found many times. This chain links TRBV12-3 or TRBV12-4 with TRBJ2-5; D gene ambiguous. With 3 bases removed from V and 5 bases from J, the gap between germline ends came to 10 bases. There are 13 residues in the CDR3. CDR3 residues: CASSFSVGETQYF. In nucleotides, the CDR3 is TGTGCCAGCAGTTTTTCGGTGGGTGAGACCCAGTACTTC.

This chain joins TRBV10-3 and TRBJ1-5, with TRBD1 matching 8 bases. Germline values: CDR1 ENHRY, CDR2 SYGVKD. Losses at the gene ends were 11 bases for V and 7 bases for J; bases not matched to a gene: 7. This CDR3 region has 12 residues. CDR3 sequence (DNA): TGTGCCGCTGGACAGGGCGAGCAGCCCCAGCATTTT. It is translated as CAAGQGEQPQHF.

This clonotype was picked up many times. This chain links TRBV6-6 with TRBJ2-1; the D is unclear. V was clipped by 6 bases and J by 5 bases, with 5 bases between them. Per the germline V gene, CDR1 is MNHNY and CDR2 is SVGAGI (reference sequence). This CDR3 has 11 residues. The CDR3 is CASRQNNEQFF. CDR3 bases: TGTGCCAGCAGACAGAACAATGAGCAGTTCTTC.

This chain connects TRBV11-2 to TRBJ2-7; D gene ambiguous. CDR3 length: 12 residues. The germline V gene has CDR1 SGHAT and CDR2 FQNNGV. Trimming cost V 5 bases and J 5 bases, with 10 bases left between them. This chain's CDR3 is CASSPWANEQYF. The CDR3 DNA sequence: TGTGCCAGCAGCCCCTGGGCCAACGAGCAGTACTTC.

This clonotype has more than one count but fewer than ten. This is likely a read error, given that the CDR3 carries no conserved phenylalanine or tryptophan at its end. The rearrangement links TRBV29-1 to TRBJ2-5; the D gene is possibly TRBD1 (5 bases). The ends were cut back, 7 bases at V and 4 bases at J, with 16 bases in the middle. The length of the CDR3 is 13 residues. Germline V gives CDR1 SQVTM, CDR2 ANQGSEA. The CDR3 DNA sequence: TGCAGCGACACCGGGCAGGGCCTAGAGACCCAGTACTAC. It is translated as CSDTGQGLETQYY.

This clonotype showed up many times. The gene calls are TRBV5-1 and TRBJ2-1; D is ambiguous. Between the trimmed V and J ends, which lost 4 bases and 0 bases, there was a span of 11 bases. The CDR3 is 15 amino acids. CDR1 SGHRS and CDR2 YFSETQ come from the germline V gene. CDR3 sequence reads: CASSPPSSSYNEQFF. Written as DNA, the CDR3 is TGCGCCAGCAGCCCTCCCTCGAGCTCCTACAATGAGCAGTTCTTC.

In this sample, this clonotype turned up many times. The rearrangement joins TRBV20-1 to TRBJ2-7; weak D call: TRBD1 (6 bases). The CDR3 spans 13 residues. Trimming left V 5 bases short and J 0 bases short, with 11 bases between. Germline V gene sequence: CDR1 DFQATT, CDR2 SNEGSKA (reference sequence). In nucleotides, the CDR3 is TGCAGTGCTGAGGACAGCAGCTCCTACGAGCAGTACTTC. This codes for CSAEDSSSYEQYF.

This clonotype was recorded many times. One base away lies a much larger clone, so this may be a sequencing read error. The CDR3 loop reads CASSPLAGGTADTQYF. The CDR3 DNA is TGTGCCAGCAGCCCCCTCGCGGGGGGGACTGCAGATACGCAGTATTTT. The J gene is TRBJ2-3, the V gene TRBV5-5, with TRBD2 identical over 9 bases. Trimming cost V 4 bases and J 4 bases; bases outside gene matches: 10. Germline assignment: CDR1 SGHKS and CDR2 YYEKEE (reference sequence). The length of the CDR3 is 16 residues.

This clonotype was observed many times. The chain carries TRBV7-2 and TRBJ2-1; D gene ambiguous. With 1 base removed from V and 9 bases from J, the gap between germline ends came to 7 bases. The CDR3 spans 12 residues. Per germline, CDR1 SGHTA and CDR2 FQGNSA. The CDR3: CASSLVEAEQFF. In DNA form, the CDR3 reads TGTGCCAGCAGCTTAGTAGAGGCTGAGCAGTTCTTC.

This clonotype was detected ten times or more. The CDR3 sequence is CASRPTPATNEKLFF. The CDR3 DNA reads TGCGCCAGCCGACCTACGCCGGCAACTAATGAAAAACTGTTTTTT. This chain joins TRBV5-1 and TRBJ1-4; D is undetermined. The length of the CDR3 is 15 residues. Germline assignment: CDR1 SGHRS and CDR2 YFSETQ. V was pared by 7 bases and J by 0 bases, with 13 bases between.

There are many counts of this clonotype. Its ends do not fully match the called genes, so a read error is possible. The chain is built from TRBV9 and TRBJ1-6, with unresolved D. The CDR3 totals 18 residues. The germline V gene encodes CDR1 SGDLS and CDR2 YYNGEE. CDR3 nucleotide sequence: TGTGCCAGCAGCGCAACCCAAGGTGGGAGCTCCTATAATTCACCCCTCAACTTT. It specifies CASSATQGGSSYNSPLNF.

This clonotype has more than one count but fewer than ten. The chain links TRBV18 to TRBJ1-1; D is unclear. The CDR3 covers 14 residues. Germline loops: CDR1 KGHSH, CDR2 LQKENI. Trimming cost V 4 bases and J 0 bases, with 9 bases left between them. The DNA for the CDR3 is TGTGCCAGCTCACGCGACACCATGAACACTGAAGCTTTCTTT. Amino acids: CASSRDTMNTEAFF. Drawing the rest from reference TRBV18 and TRBJ1-1, the complete variable domain is NAGVMQNPRHLVRRRGQEARLRCSPMKGHSHVYWYRQLPEEGLKFMVYLQKENIIDESGMPKERFSAEFPKEGPSILRIQQVVRGDSAAYFCASSRDTMNTEAFFGQGTRLTVV.

This clonotype appeared many times. V is TRBV5-1 and J is TRBJ2-7; 8 positions agree with TRBD1. In germline, CDR1 is SGHRS, CDR2 YFSETQ. The CDR3 has 15 amino acids. V trimming: 4 bases; J trimming: 2 bases; junction bases outside the gene matches: 8. CDR3 nucleotides: TGCGCCAGCAGCCGTACGGGACAGGAGGCCTACGAGCAGTACTTC. Translation: CASSRTGQEAYEQYF. The variable domain in full, completed from reference TRBV5-1 and TRBJ2-7, reads KAGVTQTPRYLIKTRGQQVTLSCSPISGHRSVSWYQQTPGQGLQFLFEYFSETQRNKGNFPGRFSGRQFSNSRSEMNVSTLELGDSALYLCASSRTGQEAYEQYFGPGTRLTVT.

In this sample, this clonotype turned up many times. V and J are TRBV6-5 and TRBJ2-3, with a tentative D call TRBD2 (5 bases). Trimming took 6 bases from V and 2 from J, leaving 12 bases between them. The CDR3 runs 14 residues. Germline V gives CDR1 MNHEY, CDR2 SVGAGI. The CDR3 is CASSLDYYTDTQYF. The CDR3 DNA is TGTGCCAGCAGCTTAGACTATTACACAGATACGCAGTATTTT.

Details on this clonotype: Given a much more abundant clone one base away, this may be a read error. The rearrangement joins TRBV6-6 to TRBJ2-3; D is undetermined. The CDR3 covers 13 residues. Trimming removed 7 bases at V and 1 base at J, with 9 bases between. Germline loops: CDR1 MNHNY, CDR2 SVGAGI (reference sequence). The CDR3, as DNA: TGTGCCAGCACAGGAAAAGGCACAGATACGCAGTATTTT. It codes for CASTGKGTDTQYF.

This clonotype turned up a few times. A much more abundant neighbour one base away suggests this may be a read error. The missing conserved phenylalanine or tryptophan at the end of this CDR3 makes a read error likely. V usage is TRBV15 and J usage is TRBJ1-2; no firm D call. CDR1 LNHNV and CDR2 YYDKDF come from the germline V gene (reference sequence). There are 13 residues in the CDR3. The V and J ends lost 3 bases and 0 bases respectively, with 5 bases between them. The DNA for the CDR3 is TGTGCCACCAGCAGGGGAACTAACTATGGCTACACCTAC. This codes for CATSRGTNYGYTY.